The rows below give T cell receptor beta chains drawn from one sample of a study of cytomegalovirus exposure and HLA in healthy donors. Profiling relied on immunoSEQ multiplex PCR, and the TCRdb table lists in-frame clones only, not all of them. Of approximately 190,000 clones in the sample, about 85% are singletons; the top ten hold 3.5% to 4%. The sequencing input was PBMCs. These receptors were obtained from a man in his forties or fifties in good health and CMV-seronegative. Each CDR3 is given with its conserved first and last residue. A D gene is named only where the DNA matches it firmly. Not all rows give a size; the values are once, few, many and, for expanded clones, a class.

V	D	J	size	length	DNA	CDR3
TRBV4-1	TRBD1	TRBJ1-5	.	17	TGCGCCAGCAGCCAAGACCGGACAGGGGACTTTCTTCAGCCCCAGCATTTT	CASSQDRTGDFLQPQHF
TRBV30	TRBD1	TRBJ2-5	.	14	TGTGCCTGGGAGGGACAGGGGTGGGAAGAGACCCAGTACTTC	CAWEGQGWEETQYF
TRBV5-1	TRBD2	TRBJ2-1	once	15	TGCGCCAGCAGCTCCTTTGCGGGGGCCTACAATGAGCAGTTCTTC	CASSSFAGAYNEQFF
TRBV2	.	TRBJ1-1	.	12	TGTGCCAGCGGCGGACAGCACACTGAAGCTTTCTTT	CASGGQHTEAFF
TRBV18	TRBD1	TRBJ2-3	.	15	TGTGCCAGCTCACCAGGGACAGGGGGCAAGGATACGCAGTATTTT	CASSPGTGGKDTQYF
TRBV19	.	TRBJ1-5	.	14	TGTGCCAGTAGTATAGGGAGGGGAAATCAGCCCCAGCATTTT	CASSIGRGNQPQHF
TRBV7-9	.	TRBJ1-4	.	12	TGTTCCAGCAGGGGACAAAATGAAAAACTGTTTTTT	CSSRGQNEKLFF
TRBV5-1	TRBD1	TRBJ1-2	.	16	TGCGCCAGCAGCCTAAATCGGGACAGGGGGAACTATGGCTACACCTTC	CASSLNRDRGNYGYTF
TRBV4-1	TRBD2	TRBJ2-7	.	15	TGCGCCAGCAGCCAAGGCGGGGGGGCGTCCTACGAGCAGTACTTC	CASSQGGGASYEQYF
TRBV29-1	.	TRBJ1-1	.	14	TGCAGCGCTGCCGGTTCAGGGCCAAAGGCTGAAGCTTTCTTT	CSAAGSGPKAEAFF